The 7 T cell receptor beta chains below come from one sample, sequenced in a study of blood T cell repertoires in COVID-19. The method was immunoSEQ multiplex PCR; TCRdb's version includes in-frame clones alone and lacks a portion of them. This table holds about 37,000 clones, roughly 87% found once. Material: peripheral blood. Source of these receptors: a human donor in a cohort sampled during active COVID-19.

The CDR3 DNA reads TGTGCCACCAGTGACACTACACTAGCGGGAGTCTACAATGAGCAGTTCTTC. This encodes CATSDTTLAGVYNEQFF. The chain employs TRBV24-1 and TRBJ2-1, with 11 bases fitting TRBD2. There are 17 residues in the CDR3. V lost 4 bases, J lost 3 bases, and 7 bases stayed unmatched. Per germline, CDR1 KGHDR and CDR2 SFDVKD.

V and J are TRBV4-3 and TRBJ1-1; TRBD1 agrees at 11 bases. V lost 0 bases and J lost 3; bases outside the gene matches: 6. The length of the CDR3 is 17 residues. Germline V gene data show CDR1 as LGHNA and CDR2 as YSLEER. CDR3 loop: CASSQEGTGGRHTEAFF. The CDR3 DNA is TGCGCCAGCAGCCAAGAGGGGACAGGGGGGAGGCACACTGAAGCTTTCTTT.

Written as DNA, the CDR3 is TGCAGCGTTCTCGTGTCCTCCTACGAGCAGTACTTC. Protein: CSVLVSSYEQYF. The gene calls are TRBV29-1 and TRBJ2-7; D gene uncertain. Germline V CDR1 and CDR2: SQVTM, ANQGSEA. The CDR3 is made up of 12 amino acids. V was cut by 5 bases and J by 0 bases, with 8 bases left in between.

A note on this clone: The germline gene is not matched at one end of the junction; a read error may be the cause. The CDR3 protein is CASSPQGAARRDF. In nucleotides, the CDR3 is TGTGCCAGCAGCCCCCAAGGAGCGGCCCGCCGGGACTTC. V and J are TRBV7-2 and TRBJ2-7; D possibly corresponds to TRBD2 (5 bases). This CDR3 is built from 13 residues. The germline CDR1 and CDR2 sequences are SGHTA and FQGNSA.

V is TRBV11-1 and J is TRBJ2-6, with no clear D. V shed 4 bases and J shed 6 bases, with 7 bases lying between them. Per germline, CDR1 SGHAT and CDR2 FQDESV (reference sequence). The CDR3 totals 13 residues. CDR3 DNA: TGTGCCAGCAGCTCTCCACTGGCCAACGTCCTGACTTTC. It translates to CASSSPLANVLTF.

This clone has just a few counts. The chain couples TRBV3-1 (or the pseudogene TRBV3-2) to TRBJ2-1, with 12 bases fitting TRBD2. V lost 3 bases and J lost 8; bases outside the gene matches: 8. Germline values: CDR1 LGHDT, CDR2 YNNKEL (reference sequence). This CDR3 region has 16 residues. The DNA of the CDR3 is TGTGCCAGCAGCCAGGCGACTAGCGGGAGTGGCGATGAGCAGTTCTTC. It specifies CASSQATSGSGDEQFF.

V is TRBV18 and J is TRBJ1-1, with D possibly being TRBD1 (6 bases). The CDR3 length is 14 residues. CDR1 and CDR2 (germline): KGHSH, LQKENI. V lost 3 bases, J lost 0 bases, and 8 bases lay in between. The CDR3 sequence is CASSPTGLNTEAFF. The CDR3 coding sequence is TGTGCCAGCTCACCTACAGGGCTGAACACTGAAGCTTTCTTT.